This T cell receptor (beta chain) appears in the sequencing data of a study of Graves' ophthalmopathy and Graves' hyperthyroidism. Study outcomes and limitations: Blood also held most thyroid clonotypes expanded above 0.001 frequency.

As regards this clonotype: The target antigen is unknown.

Germline V gives CDR1 MGHDK, CDR2 SYGVNS. Trimming took off 6 bases at V and 5 bases at J, with 16 bases between the two ends. CDR3 length: 15 residues. The diagnosis combined clinical symptoms, thyroxine, TRAb, thyroid ultrasound and orbital computed tomography scans. Someone took the PBMCs out of more than 8.5 ml of fresh peripheral blood. As the template, RNA transcripts were used to amplify TCR beta CDR3 regions. HTBI primers served in a first-round RT-PCR, which a second-round multiplex PCR followed. TCRdb reprocessed the multiplex PCR reads with MiXCR, giving one entry per CDR3 protein. The sample has about 700,000 distinct CDR3 sequences; 35% to 50% are singletons.

The specimen was peripheral blood. This clonotype was obtained from an adult man with Graves' ophthalmopathy. This rearrangement joins TRBV25-1 to TRBJ2-2; D perhaps matches TRBD1 (5 bases). CDR3 sequence reads: CASSHQGSQTGELFF. In DNA, the CDR3 is TGTGCCAGCAGCCACCAGGGTTCTCAAACCGGGGAGCTGTTTTTT. The whole variable domain, filled in from reference TRBV25-1 and TRBJ2-2, reads EADIYQTPRYLVIGTGKKITLECSQTMGHDKMYWYQQDPGMELHLIHYSYGVNSTEKGDLSSESTVSRIRTEHFPLTLESARPSHTSQYLCASSHQGSQTGELFFGEGSRLTVL.